Sequencing of this T cell receptor beta chain was carried out in a study of blood T cells in healthy people across ages. CDR3 length: 17 residues. Unmatched junction bases numbered 11, after V lost 0 bases and J lost 5 bases. Germline CDR1 and CDR2: SGHAT and FQNNGV. A second PCR, run for roughly 7 to 11 cycles, used a sample-barcoded 5' primer plus a J-beta primer mix. The study obtained at least 2.5 million CDR3-containing paired-end reads from every sample. TCRdb fed the 5' RACE reads into MiXCR, producing one record per CDR3 protein. The sample lists roughly 800,000 distinct CDR3 sequences, 25% to 30% seen once, with around 3% in the top ten. A further study also used this sample, focusing on T cells of mothers and their children. That study adds: The donors comprised about 6 children and their three healthy Caucasian mothers. In unrelated and related pairs, TCR recombination output is shaped in a similar way by thymic selection.

The receptor comes from a boy between 10 and 17 years old in good health. Sequencing input: blood. The rearrangement joins TRBV11-2 to TRBJ2-3; 7 nucleotides agree with TRBD2. The DNA of the CDR3 is TGTGCCAGCAGCTTAGATCGGGAGGCGCCCGCCAGAGATACGCAGTATTTT. Protein: CASSLDREAPARDTQYF.